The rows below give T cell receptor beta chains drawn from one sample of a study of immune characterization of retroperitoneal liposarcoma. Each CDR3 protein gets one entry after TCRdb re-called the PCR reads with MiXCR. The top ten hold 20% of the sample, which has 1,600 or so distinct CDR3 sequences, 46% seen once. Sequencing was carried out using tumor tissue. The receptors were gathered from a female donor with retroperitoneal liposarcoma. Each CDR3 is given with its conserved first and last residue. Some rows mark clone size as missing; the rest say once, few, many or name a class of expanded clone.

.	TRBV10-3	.	CATGDRGYEQYF
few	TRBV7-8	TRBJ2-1	CASSLDGPEQFF
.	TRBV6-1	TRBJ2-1	CASSLVTGGYEQFF
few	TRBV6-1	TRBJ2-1	CASSIISTSGTTGSNEQFF
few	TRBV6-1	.	CASSEAWGPHEQYF
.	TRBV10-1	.	CASSPAGGRWDEQFF
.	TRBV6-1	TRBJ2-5	CASTGQFQETQYF
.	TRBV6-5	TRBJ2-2	CASSPPWNYYTGELFF
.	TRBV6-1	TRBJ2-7	CASSDAGVGYEQYF
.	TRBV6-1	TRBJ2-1	CASSIRTSGPYNEQFF
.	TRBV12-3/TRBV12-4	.	CASSFRTSGVNEQYF
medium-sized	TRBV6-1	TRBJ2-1	CASSERGANNEQFF
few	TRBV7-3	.	CASSFQAGFDNEQFF
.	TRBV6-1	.	CASRTSEETQYF
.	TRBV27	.	CASSLIGTNPETQYF
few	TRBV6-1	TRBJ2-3	CASSEPPGTSGSDTQYF
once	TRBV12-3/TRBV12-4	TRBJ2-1	CASSPGRGVSYEQFF
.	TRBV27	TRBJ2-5	CASSFQQGGETQYF
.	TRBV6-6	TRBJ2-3	CASGRDTQYF
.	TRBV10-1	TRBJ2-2	CASSESGSGELFF
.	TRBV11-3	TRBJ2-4	CASSLGNGFQYF
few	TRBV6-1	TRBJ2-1	CASSYYDTEGEQFF
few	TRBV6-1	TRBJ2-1	CASSEFGHRSYNEQFF
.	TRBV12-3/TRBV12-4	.	CASSPTIGRVYNEQFF
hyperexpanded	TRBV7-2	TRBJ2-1	CASSRAGAPPHEQFF
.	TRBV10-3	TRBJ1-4	CAISGGGSEKLFF
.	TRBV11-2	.	CASSWDPFSSNEQYF
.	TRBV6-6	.	CASSLTGYEQYF
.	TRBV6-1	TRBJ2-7	CASSEASYEQYF
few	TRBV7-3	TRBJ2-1	CASSLDNGAYNEQFF
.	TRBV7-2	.	CASSLKPSGTHEQYF
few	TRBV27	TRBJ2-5	CASSLRGETQYF
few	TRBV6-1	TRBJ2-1	CASSEAPGPPKEQFF
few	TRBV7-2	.	CASSWDRGQYEQFF
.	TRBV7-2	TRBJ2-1	CASTMALGPYYEQFF
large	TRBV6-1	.	CASRTGAGGTYEQYF
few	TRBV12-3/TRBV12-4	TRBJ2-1	CASTSPDQIGEQFF
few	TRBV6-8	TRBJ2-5	CASTSATGHPWGYF
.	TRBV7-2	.	CASSPGTSGRIHEQYF
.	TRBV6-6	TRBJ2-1	CASSYGPLADYNEQFF